Sequencing of this TCR beta chain was carried out in a study of OX40 agonist ivuxolimab in advanced cancers. Clones were read by immunoSEQ multiplex PCR, and TCRdb kept only the in-frame ones, dropping some. The data contain 25,000 to 35,000 clones, about 81% of them singletons. Looked up from germline, CDR1 is MDHEN and CDR2 is SYDVKM. Trimming stripped 4 bases from V and 1 base from J, with 11 bases between. The CDR3 is made up of 15 amino acids. The V gene is TRBV28, the J gene TRBJ2-1, with D maybe TRBD2 (5 bases). The clonotype comes from an adult with an advanced solid tumor such as melanoma, head and neck, liver or kidney cancer. This specimen consisted of CD4+ or CD8+ T cells sorted from blood, obtained in a trial of the OX40 agonist ivuxolimab. The CDR3 sequence is CASSWETASYNEQFF. The DNA for the CDR3 is TGTGCCAGCAGTTGGGAGACGGCATCCTACAATGAGCAGTTCTTC.